A selection of T cell receptor beta chains follows, all from one sample in a study of blood T cell repertoires in COVID-19. Data came from immunoSEQ multiplex PCR; TCRdb stores just in-frame clones and leaves some out. Of 70,000 to 100,000 clones in the sample, approximately 88% were seen once. The sequencing sample was made of peripheral blood. Receptor source: a woman aged 55 to 70 with COVID-19, enrolled during active disease. The CDR3 runs from the conserved cysteine through the conserved F or W. Each record gives: J gene, V gene, D gene, clone size, CDR3 DNA, CDR3 protein. The D gene is left open where the match is weak. Size is omitted from some rows. Given values are once, few, many or a class for expanded clones.

>TRBJ2-1|TRBV6-5|.|.
TGTGCCAGCACAAGACCCGGGGTTTACAATGAGCAGTTCTTC
CASTRPGVYNEQFF
>TRBJ1-2|TRBV12-5|.|.
TGTGCTAGTGGTCAAAACACAGACTATGGCTACACCTTC
CASGQNTDYGYTF
>TRBJ2-3|TRBV4-1|TRBD2|.
TGCGCCAGCAGCAGACTCGGACTAGCGGGACTCACAGATACGCAGTATTTT
CASSRLGLAGLTDTQYF
>TRBJ2-5|TRBV2|TRBD1|.
TGTGCCAGCAGGGTGGGGACAGGAGTCGGGGCCCAGTACTTC
CASRVGTGVGAQYF
>TRBJ2-5|TRBV7-2|TRBD2|.
TGTGCCAGCAGCATATCGACTAGCGGGGGGGCTTTGATAGAGACCCAGTACTTC
CASSISTSGGALIETQYF
>TRBJ1-1|TRBV29-1|TRBD1|.
TGCAGCGTGAAGGGGACAGCGAACACTGAAGCTTTCTTT
CSVKGTANTEAFF
>TRBJ1-2|TRBV5-1|TRBD1|.
TGCGCCAGCAGCACCTTCCCCCGGACAGGGGGCGGGGGCTACACCTTC
CASSTFPRTGGGGYTF
>TRBJ1-4|TRBV4-2|.|.
TGTGCCAGCAGCTCTCACCCCGGGGGTACTAATGAAAAACTGTTTTTT
CASSSHPGGTNEKLFF
>TRBJ1-5|TRBV20-1|.|few
TGCAGTGCTAGTTACGGGTCGGGACAGCCCCAGCATTTT
CSASYGSGQPQHF
>TRBJ2-5|TRBV3-1/TRBV3-2|.|.
TGTGCCAGCGCCTCGCAGGGAGGCGAGGAGACCCAGTACTTC
CASASQGGEETQYF
>TRBJ1-5|TRBV30|.|.
TGTGCCTGGAGTGGGACAGTGGGACAGCCCCAGCATTTT
CAWSGTVGQPQHF
>TRBJ2-1|TRBV24-1|.|.
TGTGCCACCAGTGATTTAGGGAGGGGGGACGAGAATGAGCAGTTCTTC
CATSDLGRGDENEQFF
>TRBJ2-7|TRBV19|TRBD1|.
TGTGCCAGTAGCGGGACAGGGGTCAGCTACGAGCAGTACTTC
CASSGTGVSYEQYF
>TRBJ2-3|TRBV7-9|.|.
TGTGCCAGCAGCTACTACACAGATACGCAGTATTTT
CASSYYTDTQYF
>TRBJ2-3|TRBV5-6|TRBD2|once
TGTGCCAGCAGCTTGGTTAGCGGGGGGGGAGATACGCAGTATTTT
CASSLVSGGGDTQYF